This TCR beta chain was captured by sequencing in a study of T cells in localized non-small cell lung cancer. Study outcomes and limitations: A higher density of T cells in blood coincided with extended overall survival. Uninvolved neighboring lung showed the greatest T cell clonality, exceeding tumor. Sequencing involved a lone tumor region, leaving heterogeneity possible. Across samples, adjacent lung featured a median roughly 62 of the top 100 tumor clones.

Some clones are missing from TCRdb's copy, which holds only in-frame ones; the method was immunoSEQ multiplex PCR. The sample lists around 6,000 clones, approximately 88% seen once, with roughly 15% in the top ten. Worth noting for this clone: Its antigen is still unknown.

The CDR3 length is 14 residues. CDR1 is SGHDT, CDR2 YYEEEE, per germline. V shed 4 bases, J shed 4 bases, and the junction held 5 bases outside the gene matches. Here the sequenced sample was peripheral blood, taken before any cancer treatment. The chain joins TRBV5-6 to TRBJ2-5; TRBD2 agrees at 9 bases. The TCR sequence derives from a male donor aged 60 or older with stage I lung adenocarcinoma. CDR3: CASSRLAARETQYF. CDR3 nucleotides: TGTGCCAGCAGCAGACTAGCGGCTCGAGAGACCCAGTACTTC.